This passage covers 14 T cell receptor beta chains from one sample sequenced in a study of CD8 T cells in Susac syndrome. Reverse transcription used about 0.5 to 1 ug RNA and random hexamers. Using its own MiXCR run on the immunoSEQ multiplex PCR reads, TCRdb lists one record per CDR3 protein. This sample has about 120,000 distinct CDR3 sequences, with approximately 91% found just once. The sample was CD4+ T cells from PBMCs. The source of these receptors is a human donor in good health.

The genes are TRBV6-5 and TRBJ1-1; D unclear. Trimming stripped 2 bases from V and 5 bases from J, with 12 bases between. Germline assignment: CDR1 MNHEY and CDR2 SVGAGI. CDR3 length equals 14 residues. The CDR3 region has the DNA TGTGCCAGCAGTTACGGCACACTCGGGACTGAAGCTTTCTTT. Residues: CASSYGTLGTEAFF.

V gene TRBV4-1 combines with J gene TRBJ1-4, with a possible D match to TRBD1 (5 bases). Trimming left V 3 bases short and J 5 bases short, with 16 bases between. Germline V CDR1 and CDR2: MGHRA, YSYEKL. The CDR3 loop spans 16 amino acids. CDR3 sequence reads: CASSHPPQGINEKLFF. The CDR3 nucleotides are TGCGCCAGCAGCCACCCTCCCCAGGGTATAAATGAAAAACTGTTTTTT.

V is TRBV3-1 and J is TRBJ1-5; unclear D gene. Germline V lookup: CDR1 LGHDT, CDR2 YNNKEL (reference sequence). CDR3 length: 15 amino acids. Trimming removed 2 bases at V and 3 bases at J, with 11 bases between. CDR3 in DNA: TGTGCCAGCAGCCAAACGACGTCTTACAATCAGCCCCAGCATTTT. As protein: CASSQTTSYNQPQHF.

The CDR3 DNA sequence: TGCAGCGTTGACCCCTGGACAGGAGACGGCTACACCTTC. Its protein is CSVDPWTGDGYTF. This rearrangement joins TRBV29-1 to TRBJ1-2; 7 positions match TRBD1. This CDR3 contains 13 residues. With V trimmed by 3 bases and J by 8 bases, 9 bases remained unmatched. Per the germline V gene, CDR1 is SQVTM and CDR2 is ANQGSEA.

CDR3 in DNA: TGTGCCAGTAGTATCAGAGGGAATCAGCCCCAGCATTTT. Translated: CASSIRGNQPQHF. This chain links TRBV19 with TRBJ1-5; D is ambiguous. The CDR3 is 13 amino acids. Per germline, CDR1 LNHDA and CDR2 SQIVND (reference sequence). V shed 3 bases and J shed 4 bases, with 7 bases lying between them.

The chain links TRBV11-3 to TRBJ2-1, with 10 bases fitting TRBD2. J was trimmed by 6 bases and V by 2 bases; bases with no gene match: 4. The CDR3 runs 15 residues. Germline V gives CDR1 SGHNT, CDR2 YENEEA. The DNA for the CDR3 is TGTGCCAGCAGCTTAACTACTAGCGGGGCCAATGAGCAGTTCTTC. Its protein product is CASSLTTSGANEQFF.

J is TRBJ1-1 and V is TRBV7-2, with a tentative D call TRBD1 (5 bases). V lost 5 bases and J lost 4, with 14 bases in between. This CDR3 has 14 amino acids. Germline CDR1 is SGHTA and CDR2 is FQGNSA. The CDR3 reads CASSQAGVGTEAFF. CDR3 nucleotide sequence: TGTGCCAGCAGCCAAGCGGGGGTGGGCACTGAAGCTTTCTTT.

The chain combines TRBV29-1 with TRBJ2-2, with TRBD2 identical over 10 bases. In germline, CDR1 is SQVTM, CDR2 ANQGSEA. The CDR3 consists of 16 residues. Losses at the gene ends were 2 bases for V and 6 bases for J; bases not matched to a gene: 9. The chain's CDR3 is CSVELRLAGEPGELFF. CDR3 coding DNA: TGCAGCGTTGAATTACGCCTAGCGGGAGAACCCGGGGAGCTGTTTTTT.

In this sample, this clonotype turned up a few times. J is TRBJ1-5 and V is TRBV7-9, with no clear D. The V gene's germline CDR1 is SEHNR and CDR2 FQNEAQ (reference sequence). The V gene lost 1 base and the J gene lost 4 bases, with 5 bases spanning the gap. CDR3 length equals 13 residues. The CDR3 DNA reads as TGTGCCAGCAGCTTAGGGGTAAATCAGCCCCAGCATTTT. This encodes CASSLGVNQPQHF.

V and J are TRBV2 and TRBJ1-1; D not certain. V lost 2 bases and J lost 8, with 18 bases in between. From germline, CDR1 is SNHLY and CDR2 FYNNEI. The CDR3 sequence is 15 residues long. Written as DNA, the CDR3 is TGTGCCAGCAGTGAATTGGGCAGGCGAAGGTCGGAAGCTTTCTTT. Translation: CASSELGRRRSEAFF.

The chain couples TRBV5-1 to TRBJ1-3; unclear D gene. Germline values: CDR1 SGHRS, CDR2 YFSETQ. V lost 3 bases and J lost 0, with 10 bases in between. CDR3 length: 15 residues. The CDR3 nucleotides are TGCGCCAGCAGCTCGATGGCCTTCTCTGGAAACACCATATATTTT. It is translated as CASSSMAFSGNTIYF.

The rearrangement links TRBV5-5 to TRBJ2-3; the match to TRBD2 covers 7 bases. Looked up from germline, CDR1 is SGHKS and CDR2 is YYEKEE (reference sequence). V was pared by 5 bases and J by 1 base, with 10 bases of the junction left unmatched. CDR3 length equals 16 residues. The CDR3, as DNA: TGTGCCAGCAGTTCCGGCTATAGCGGGCGCACAGATACGCAGTATTTT. It specifies CASSSGYSGRTDTQYF.

This clonotype was detected once. V gene TRBV2 combines with J gene TRBJ2-2; TRBD1 matches 7 bases. CDR3 size: 13 residues. V was clipped by 6 bases and J by 7 bases; unmatched bases: 5. Germline V CDR1 and CDR2: SNHLY, FYNNEI. The CDR3: CASSRDRDGELFF. For the CDR3, the DNA is TGTGCCAGCAGCAGAGACAGGGACGGGGAGCTGTTTTTT.

V gene TRBV7-8 combines with J gene TRBJ2-2; no reliable D call. The V gene lost 4 bases and the J gene lost 0 bases, with 9 bases spanning the gap. The CDR3 contains 15 residues. From germline, CDR1 is SGHVS and CDR2 FQNEAQ. This CDR3 is CASSSRLTNTGELFF. The CDR3 nucleotides read TGTGCCAGCAGCTCGCGACTGACGAACACCGGGGAGCTGTTTTTT.